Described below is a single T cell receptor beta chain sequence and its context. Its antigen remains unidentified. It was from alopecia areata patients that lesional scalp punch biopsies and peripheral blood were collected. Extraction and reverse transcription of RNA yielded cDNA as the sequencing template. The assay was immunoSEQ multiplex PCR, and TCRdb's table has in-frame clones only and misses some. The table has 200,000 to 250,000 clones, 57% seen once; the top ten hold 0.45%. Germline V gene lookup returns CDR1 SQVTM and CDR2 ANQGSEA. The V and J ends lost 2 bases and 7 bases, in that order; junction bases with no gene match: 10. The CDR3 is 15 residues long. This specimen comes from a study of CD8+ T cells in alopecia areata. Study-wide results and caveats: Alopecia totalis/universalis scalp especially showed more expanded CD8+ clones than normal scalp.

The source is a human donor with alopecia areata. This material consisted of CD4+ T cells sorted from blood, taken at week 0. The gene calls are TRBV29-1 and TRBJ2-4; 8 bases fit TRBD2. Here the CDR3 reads CSVERGAGGANIQYF. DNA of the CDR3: TGCAGCGTTGAAAGAGGGGCCGGGGGGGCGAACATTCAGTACTTC.